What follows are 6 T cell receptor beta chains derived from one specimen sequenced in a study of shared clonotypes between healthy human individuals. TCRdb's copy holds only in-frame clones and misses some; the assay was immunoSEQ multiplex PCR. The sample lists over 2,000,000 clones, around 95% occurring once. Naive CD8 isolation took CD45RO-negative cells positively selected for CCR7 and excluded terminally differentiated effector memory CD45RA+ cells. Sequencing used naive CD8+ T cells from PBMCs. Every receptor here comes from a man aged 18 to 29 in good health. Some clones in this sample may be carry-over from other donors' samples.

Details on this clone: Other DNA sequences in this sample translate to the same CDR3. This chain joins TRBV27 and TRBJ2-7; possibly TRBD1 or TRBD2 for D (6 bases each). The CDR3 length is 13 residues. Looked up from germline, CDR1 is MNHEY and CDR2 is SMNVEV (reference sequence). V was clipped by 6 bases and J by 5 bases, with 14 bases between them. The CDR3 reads CASSLRGAHEQYF. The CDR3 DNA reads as TGTGCCAGCAGCTTAAGGGGGGCCCACGAGCAGTACTTC.

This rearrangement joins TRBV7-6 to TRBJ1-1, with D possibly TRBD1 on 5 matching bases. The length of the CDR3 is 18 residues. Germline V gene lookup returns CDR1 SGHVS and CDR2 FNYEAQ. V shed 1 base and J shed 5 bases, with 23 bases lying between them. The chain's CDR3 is CASSLVWGGDSNLTEAFF. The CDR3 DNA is TGTGCCAGCAGCTTAGTTTGGGGGGGAGATTCGAACTTGACTGAAGCTTTCTTT. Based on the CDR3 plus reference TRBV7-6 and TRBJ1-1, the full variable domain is GAGVSQSPRYKVTKRGQDVALRCDPISGHVSLYWYRQALGQGPEFLTYFNYEAQQDKSGLPNDRFSAERPEGSISTLTIQRTEQRDSAMYRCASSLVWGGDSNLTEAFFGQGTRLTVV.

Written as DNA, the CDR3 is TGTGCCAGTAGCATCGTGGGGGGAGACGAGCAGTACTTC. The encoded protein is CASSIVGGDEQYF. The chain is built from TRBV5-6 and TRBJ2-7, with a possible D match to TRBD2 (6 bases). V shed 8 bases and J shed 5 bases, with 17 bases lying between them. This CDR3 region has 13 residues. Germline V gene lookup returns CDR1 SGHDT and CDR2 YYEEEE.

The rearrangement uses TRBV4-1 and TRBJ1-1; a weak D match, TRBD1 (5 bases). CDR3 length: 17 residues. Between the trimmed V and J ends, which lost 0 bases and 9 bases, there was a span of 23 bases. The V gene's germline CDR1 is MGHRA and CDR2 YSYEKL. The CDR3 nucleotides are TGCGCCAGCAGCCAAGATGAATTTTCCCAGGGAAGGTTGAAAGCTTTCTTT. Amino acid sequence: CASSQDEFSQGRLKAFF.

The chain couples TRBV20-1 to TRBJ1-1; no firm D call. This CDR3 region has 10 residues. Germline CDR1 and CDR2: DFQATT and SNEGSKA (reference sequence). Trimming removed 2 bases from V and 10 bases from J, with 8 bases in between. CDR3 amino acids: CSARRAGAFF. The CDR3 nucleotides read TGCAGTGCTAGACGGGCAGGAGCTTTCTTT.

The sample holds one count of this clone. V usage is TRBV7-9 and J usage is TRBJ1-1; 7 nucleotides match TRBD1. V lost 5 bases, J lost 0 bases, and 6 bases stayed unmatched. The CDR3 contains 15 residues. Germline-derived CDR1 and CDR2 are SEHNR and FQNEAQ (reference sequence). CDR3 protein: CASSRDRDMNTEAFF. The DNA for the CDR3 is TGTGCCAGCAGCCGCGACAGGGACATGAACACTGAAGCTTTCTTT.